Sequencing of this TCR beta chain was carried out in a study of control samples from healthy donors and cancer patients. Germline CDR1 SNHLY, CDR2 FYNNEI. CDR3 length: 13 amino acids. Trimming removed 1 base at V and 6 bases at J, with 10 bases between. Here immunoSEQ multiplex PCR was the method, and the copy in TCRdb shows in-frame clones only, minus some. The sample has 30,000 or so clones, approximately 90% seen once. What was sequenced was formalin-fixed, paraffin-embedded tissue. This TCR derives from a female donor with melanoma. This sequence joins TRBV2 and TRBJ2-7; either TRBD1 or TRBD2 may supply D (6 bases each). The CDR3 DNA reads as TGTGCCAGCAGTGAAGGTCGGGGGCCCGAGCAGTACTTC. Its translation: CASSEGRGPEQYF.